Listed below are T cell receptor beta chains from one sample, sequenced in a study of T cells in Graves' hyperthyroidism and ophthalmopathy. TCRdb processed the multiplex PCR reads anew with MiXCR; each CDR3 protein has one entry. Of about 570,000 distinct CDR3 sequences in the sample, around 46% were seen once. Input material: peripheral blood or thyroid tissue (not recorded which). These receptor sequences come from an adult woman with Graves' disease, either hyperthyroidism or ophthalmopathy (not recorded which). Both conserved end residues are part of each CDR3. The D gene is left open where the match is weak. A row's size may be missing; if present it is once, few, many or a size class.

j_call,v_call,clone_size,d_call,cdr3_aa,cdr3_nt
TRBJ2-7,TRBV18,-,-,CASSPIGYGEQYF,TGTGCCAGCTCACCAATAGGATACGGGGAGCAGTACTTC
TRBJ1-2,TRBV30,few,TRBD1,CAWSVALQGSHYGYTF,TGTGCCTGGAGTGTAGCCCTACAGGGGTCTCACTATGGCTACACCTTC
TRBJ1-1,TRBV12-3/TRBV12-4,-,TRBD1,CASSLGTGNVEAFF,TGTGCCAGCAGTTTAGGGACAGGTAACGTCGAAGCTTTCTTT
TRBJ2-2,TRBV7-9,many,-,CASSLEPAGELFF,TGTGCCAGCAGCTTAGAACCGGCCGGGGAGCTGTTTTTT
TRBJ1-1,TRBV6-5,many,-,CASIDGLNTEAFF,TGTGCCAGCATCGACGGTCTGAACACTGAAGCTTTCTTT
TRBJ2-7,TRBV11-2,-,-,CASSLTVSGVKQYF,TGTGCCAGCAGCTTAACGGTTTCGGGGGTCAAGCAGTACTTC
TRBJ1-3,TRBV2,-,TRBD1,CASSEQGGPGNTIYF,TGTGCCAGCAGTGAACAGGGGGGGCCTGGAAACACCATATATTTT
TRBJ2-1,TRBV7-2,-,TRBD2,CASSLGGSGRQNEQFF,TGTGCCAGCAGCTTAGGTGGTAGCGGGCGACAAAATGAGCAGTTCTTC
TRBJ1-1,TRBV7-2,-,TRBD1,CAGSLRGRVNTEAFF,TGTGCCGGCAGCTTAAGGGGGCGAGTGAACACTGAAGCTTTCTTT
TRBJ2-5,TRBV7-6,-,TRBD1,CASSLAGTGDLETQYF,TGTGCCAGCAGCTTAGCCGGGACAGGGGATTTGGAGACCCAGTACTTC
TRBJ1-6,TRBV27,-,TRBD1,CASGRDRGGSPLHF,TGTGCCAGCGGTCGGGACAGGGGGGGGTCACCCCTCCACTTT
TRBJ2-5,TRBV10-1,-,TRBD2,CASIIPGTSGQETQYF,TGCGCCAGCATCATTCCCGGGACTAGCGGTCAAGAGACCCAGTACTTC
TRBJ1-2,TRBV12-3/TRBV12-4,-,-,CASSLALQGVLGYTF,TGTGCCAGCAGTTTAGCGCTTCAGGGTGTCCTCGGCTACACCTTC
TRBJ2-6,TRBV5-1,-,-,CASSLTGNGANVLTF,TGCGCCAGCAGCTTGACGGGTAACGGGGCCAACGTCCTGACTTTC
TRBJ2-7,TRBV7-2,once,-,CASSFLGSSYNEQYF,TGTGCCAGCAGCTTCCTTGGGAGCTCCTACAATGAGCAGTACTTC
TRBJ2-5,TRBV25-1,-,-,CASSGVGHQETQYF,TGTGCCAGCAGTGGGGTGGGGCATCAAGAGACCCAGTACTTC
TRBJ2-2,TRBV5-1,-,-,CASSVQTNTGELFF,TGCGCCAGCAGCGTGCAGACGAACACCGGGGAGCTATTTTTT
TRBJ2-6,TRBV12-3/TRBV12-4,-,TRBD1,CASSRPGQSNVLTF,TGTGCCAGCAGCCGCCCGGGACAGTCAAACGTCCTGACTTTC
TRBJ1-5,TRBV12-3/TRBV12-4,many,-,CASRLSGGNQPQHF,TGTGCCAGCAGACTATCAGGGGGCAATCAGCCCCAGCATTTT
TRBJ1-1,TRBV29-1,-,-,CTVSGEAFF,TGCACCGTGAGTGGTGAAGCTTTCTTT
TRBJ2-2,TRBV28,few,-,CASRPGTTTGELFF,TGTGCCAGCAGGCCGGGCACGACCACCGGGGAGCTGTTTTTT
TRBJ1-6,TRBV5-6,once,-,CASSLSRSYNSPLHF,TGTGCCAGCAGCTTGAGTCGCTCCTATAATTCACCCCTCCACTTT
TRBJ1-1,TRBV20-1,many,-,CSASEGGNTEAFF,TGCAGTGCTTCCGAGGGGGGGAACACTGAAGCTTTCTTT
TRBJ1-2,TRBV27,many,TRBD1,CASRPHATGGRGYTF,TGTGCCAGCAGACCACACGCGACAGGGGGGAGGGGCTACACCTTC
TRBJ1-3,TRBV15,-,TRBD1,CATSRVGTEGNTIYF,TGTGCCACCAGCAGAGTGGGGACAGAAGGAAACACCATATATTTT
TRBJ1-4,TRBV25-1,few,-,CAVQPRTGELFF,TGTGCCGTCCAGCCTCGAACGGGAGAACTGTTTTTT
TRBJ1-3,TRBV6-1,-,-,CASSGRNSGNTIYF,TGTGCCAGCAGTGGTCGAAACTCTGGAAACACCATATATTTT
TRBJ1-6,TRBV10-3,many,TRBD1,CAISDADRGINSPLHF,TGTGCCATCAGTGACGCGGACAGGGGAATTAATTCACCCCTCCACTTT
TRBJ2-5,TRBV20-1,-,-,CSAILKVKETQYF,TGCAGTGCTATCCTCAAGGTTAAAGAGACCCAGTACTTC
TRBJ1-5,TRBV5-1,many,-,CASSLSGADQPQHF,TGCGCCAGCAGCTTGTCAGGGGCTGATCAGCCCCAGCATTTT
TRBJ2-7,TRBV10-3,many,-,CAITLDSHGTREQYF,TGTGCCATCACCCTGGACAGCCACGGGACGAGGGAGCAGTACTTC
TRBJ2-1,TRBV25-1,-,-,CASSGDRPSYNEQFF,TGTGCCAGCAGTGGAGACAGGCCCTCCTACAATGAGCAGTTCTTC
TRBJ1-1,TRBV2,many,-,CASYFTPFENTEAFF,TGTGCCAGCTATTTTACCCCCTTTGAGAACACTGAAGCTTTCTTT
TRBJ2-5,TRBV2,few,-,CASRTETQYF,TGTGCCAGCAGAACAGAGACCCAGTACTTC
TRBJ1-6,TRBV25-1,few,-,CASSEWANNSPLHF,TGTGCCAGCAGTGAATGGGCAAATAATTCACCCCTCCACTTT
TRBJ2-5,TRBV20-1,-,TRBD2,CSAQSPGLAETQYF,TGCAGTGCGCAATCACCGGGACTAGCAGAGACCCAGTACTTC
TRBJ1-2,TRBV29-1,-,-,CSVQGMDGYTF,TGCAGCGTTCAGGGGATGGATGGCTACACCTTC
TRBJ1-6,TRBV5-1,-,-,CASSLAAAGFSPLHF,TGCGCCAGCAGCTTGGCGGCGGCGGGGTTTTCACCCCTCCACTTT
TRBJ1-1,TRBV10-3,-,-,CAISESNAGMNTEAFF,TGTGCCATCAGTGAGTCGAACGCAGGCATGAACACTGAAGCTTTCTTT
TRBJ2-7,TRBV2,many,-,CASSEGPPRAGYEQYF,TGTGCCAGCAGTGAAGGTCCGCCTAGGGCTGGCTACGAGCAGTACTTC